These 10 T cell receptor beta chains share one sample of origin, sequenced in a study of blood T cells in healthy people across ages. A sample-barcoded 5' primer and a J-beta primer mix were used in a second PCR of about 7 to 11 cycles. TCRdb reprocessed the 5' RACE reads with MiXCR, giving one entry per CDR3 protein. The data show about 1,500,000 distinct CDR3 sequences, roughly 30% seen once. Sequenced: blood. The receptors stem from a woman aged 25 to 45 in good health.

The sample holds a few counts of this clonotype. V is TRBV20-1 and J is TRBJ2-1, with D uncertain. Germline loops: CDR1 DFQATT, CDR2 SNEGSKA (reference sequence). Trimming left V 2 bases short and J 0 bases short, with 8 bases between. CDR3 length equals 14 residues. CDR3 loop: CSARRRSSYNEQFF. CDR3 coding DNA: TGCAGTGCTAGAAGACGTAGCTCCTACAATGAGCAGTTCTTC.

CDR3 sequence reads: CASSPRGPGYNEQFF. CDR3 nucleotide sequence: TGTGCCAGCAGTCCGCGGGGGCCGGGATACAATGAGCAGTTCTTC. The chain couples TRBV28 to TRBJ2-1, with a weak D call TRBD2 (7 bases). Germline CDR1 and CDR2: MDHEN and SYDVKM. The CDR3 consists of 15 residues. V dropped 5 bases and J dropped 4 bases, with 15 bases sitting between them.

This clonotype came up once. This clone may be a read error of a much larger clone one base away. The chain has TRBV29-1 and TRBJ1-2; D not certain. Per the germline V gene, CDR1 is SQVTM and CDR2 is ANQGSEA. V was cut by 5 bases and J by 2 bases, with 6 bases left in between. The CDR3 is 11 residues long. Here the CDR3 reads CSVIGNYGYTF. DNA for the CDR3: TGCAGCGTTATCGGGAACTATGGCTACACCTTC. The full variable domain, in which reference TRBV29-1 and TRBJ1-2 provide the parts outside the CDR3, is SAVISQKPSRDICQRGTSLTIQCQVDSQVTMMFWYRQQPGQSLTLIATANQGSEATYESGFVIDKFPISRPNLTFSTLTVSNMSPEDSSIYLCSVIGNYGYTFGSGTRLTVV.

This clonotype was picked up one time. The V call is TRBV29-1, the J call TRBJ1-3, with D possibly being TRBD1 (5 bases). The CDR3 extends over 16 amino acids. Deletions cut 5 bases from V and 4 bases from J, with 21 bases between. Germline V gives CDR1 SQVTM, CDR2 ANQGSEA. CDR3 loop: CSVLPGTEKSGNTIYF. CDR3 bases: TGCAGCGTTTTACCCGGGACCGAAAAATCCGGAAACACCATATATTTT.

The gene calls are TRBV7-2 and TRBJ2-7, with D possibly being TRBD2 (6 bases). Deletions cut 5 bases from V and 0 bases from J, with 11 bases between. The germline gives CDR1 SGHTA, CDR2 FQGNSA. This CDR3 has 14 residues. DNA of the CDR3: TGTGCCAGCAGCACTGTCGGGAGCTCCTACGAGCAGTACTTC. Protein product: CASSTVGSSYEQYF.

The V gene is TRBV5-1, the J gene TRBJ2-3, with 8 positions matching TRBD1. After removal of 4 bases from V and 4 bases from J, the junction contained 11 bases not matched to a gene. CDR1 is SGHRS, CDR2 YFSETQ, per germline. The CDR3 runs to 16 residues. Written as DNA, the CDR3 is TGCGCCAGCAGCCCGACGGGGGTACAGGGGGCAGATACGCAGTATTTT. This sequence encodes CASSPTGVQGADTQYF.

This clonotype came up a few times. V usage is TRBV24-1 and J usage is TRBJ1-2; D ambiguous. The CDR3 runs 13 residues. Trimming stripped 4 bases from V and 8 bases from J, with 13 bases between. Per germline, CDR1 KGHDR and CDR2 SFDVKD. In DNA, the CDR3 is TGTGCCACCAGTGAGCGGGGAGAAGGGGGCTACACCTTC. This gives the protein CATSERGEGGYTF.

The chain carries TRBV2 and TRBJ2-3; D call uncertain. In germline, CDR1 is SNHLY, CDR2 FYNNEI. The CDR3 extends over 14 amino acids. V lost 4 bases and J 2 bases, leaving 10 bases between the germline ends. The CDR3 sequence: CASSGAPDTDTQYF. CDR3 bases: TGTGCCAGCAGTGGGGCCCCGGACACAGATACGCAGTATTTT.

The J gene is TRBJ2-1, the V gene TRBV6-2 or TRBV6-3, with D maybe TRBD1 (6 bases). Per the germline V gene, CDR1 is MNHEY and CDR2 is SVGEGT. CDR3 size: 13 residues. V was pared by 10 bases and J by 6 bases, with 16 bases between. In nucleotides, the CDR3 is TGTGCCACTGACAGGCCCCCCATCAATGAGCAGTTCTTC. It codes for CATDRPPINEQFF.

The chain is built from TRBV7-2 and TRBJ2-4; 7 nucleotides agree with TRBD1. Germline V gene sequence: CDR1 SGHTA, CDR2 FQGNSA. J lost 13 bases, V lost 3 bases, and 12 bases had no gene match. CDR3 length: 14 residues. The CDR3 here is CASSFRGQPKEQYF. For the CDR3, the DNA is TGTGCCAGCAGCTTTAGGGGACAGCCTAAAGAGCAGTACTTC.